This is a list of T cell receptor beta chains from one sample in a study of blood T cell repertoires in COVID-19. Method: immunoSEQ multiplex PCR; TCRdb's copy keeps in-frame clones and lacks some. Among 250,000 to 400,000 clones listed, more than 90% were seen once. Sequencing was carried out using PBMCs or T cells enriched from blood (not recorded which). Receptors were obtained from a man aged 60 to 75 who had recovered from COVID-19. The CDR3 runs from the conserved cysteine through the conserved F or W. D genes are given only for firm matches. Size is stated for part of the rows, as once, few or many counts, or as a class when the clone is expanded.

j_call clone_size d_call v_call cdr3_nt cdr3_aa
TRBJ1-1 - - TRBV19 TGTGCCAGTAGTTACCTGGGCGCTGAAGCTTTCTTT CASSYLGAEAFF
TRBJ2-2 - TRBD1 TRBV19 TGTGCCAGTAGTATAGGGGACAGGGACACCGGGGAGCTGTTTTTT CASSIGDRDTGELFF
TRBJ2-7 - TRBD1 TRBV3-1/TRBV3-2 TGTGCCAGCAGCCCCGGGACAGGGGCCTACGAGCAGTACTTC CASSPGTGAYEQYF
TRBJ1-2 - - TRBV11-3 TGTGCCAGCAGCCCGAGCCCGGGCTATGGCTACACCTTC CASSPSPGYGYTF
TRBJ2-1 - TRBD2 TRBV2 TGTGCCAGCAAGCGGGGGACCTCCTACAATGAGCAGTTCTTC CASKRGTSYNEQFF
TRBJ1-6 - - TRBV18 TGTGCCAGCTCACCATCCAGGGATTCACCCCTCCACTTT CASSPSRDSPLHF
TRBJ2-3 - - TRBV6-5 TGTGCCAGCAGACCACAGGGAACAGATACGCAGTATTTT CASRPQGTDTQYF
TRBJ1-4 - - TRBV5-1 TGCGCCAGCAGCACCTCTCACGGACTAGGGGAAAAACTGTTTTTT CASSTSHGLGEKLFF
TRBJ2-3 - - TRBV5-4 TGTGCCAGCAGCTTGGGGAGTGAGGATACGCAGTATTTT CASSLGSEDTQYF
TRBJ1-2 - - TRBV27 TGTGCCAGCAGTTCCCACAGAATTTATGGCTACACCTTC CASSSHRIYGYTF
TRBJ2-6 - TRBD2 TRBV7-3 TGTGCCAGCAGCTTAACCGGGGGGAAGGAGTACTCTGGGGCCAACGTCCTGACTTTC CASSLTGGKEYSGANVLTF
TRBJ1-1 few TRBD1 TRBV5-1 TGCGCCAGCGCCTCAGGGGGCGCTTTGAACACTGAAGCTTTCTTT CASASGGALNTEAFF
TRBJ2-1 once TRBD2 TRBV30 TGTGCCTGGGGACTAGCGGGGAACAATGAGCAGTTCTTC CAWGLAGNNEQFF
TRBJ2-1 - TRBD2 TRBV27 TGTGCCAGCAGTTCCGGGACTAGCGGCTACAATGAGCAGTTCTTC CASSSGTSGYNEQFF
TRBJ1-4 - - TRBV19 TGTGCCAGTAGTATGTCTATACAGGGAGGGGAAAAACTGTTTTTT CASSMSIQGGEKLFF
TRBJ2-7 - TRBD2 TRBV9 TGTGCCAGCAGCTACGGGGGGGGCTCGTACGAGCAGTACTTC CASSYGGGSYEQYF
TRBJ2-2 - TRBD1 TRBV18 TGTGCCGCCGGGACAGGGCCCACCGGGGAGCTGTTTTTT CAAGTGPTGELFF